This TCR beta chain was captured in a study of ipilimumab plus nivolumab after autologous stem cell transplantation (dated by TCRdb to about 2021). Broadly, across the study: A median of roughly five ipilimumab doses and 8 nivolumab doses was received by trial patients. About 33 patients made up the trial's intent-to-treat population. Patients in the trial were undergoing autologous transplant and had high-risk diffuse large B cell lymphoma, mature T cell lymphoma, or multiple myeloma. The DLBCL cohort included primary refractory and relapsed disease, with 18-month progression-free survival of roughly 85% and 28% respectively. Points the paper makes about the study in general: The authors concluded that combined checkpoint inhibition appeared tolerable when used as consolidation after transplant. The authors stated that profiles of the T cell receptor repertoire, regulatory T cell phenotype and gut microbiota provided a biologic rationale for studying this approach further.

Checkpoint therapy began 14 to 28 days after autologous transplant, with ipilimumab given at 1 mg/kg intravenously on day 1 of selected weeks. Nivolumab was given at 3 mg/kg intravenously on day 1 of weeks 1, 4, 7, 10, and every two weeks through week 26. The study was a Phase Ib clinical trial testing combined checkpoint inhibition with ipilimumab and nivolumab as consolidation after autologous stem cell transplantation. This clone was seen a single time. Its antigen is unknown. No base-level quality is on record; no much larger clone is a single base apart. Preparation of the library involved the immunoSEQ multiplex PCR assay. The table was pulled from immuneACCESS by TCRdb, which kept in-frame rearrangements only. Such tables lose some clones; where checked, under half of the loss comes from unresolved V genes, and the rest has no known cause. The sample contains fewer than 30,000 clones, more than 70% of them found a single time. The biggest ten clones account for around 5% of the sample.

CDR1 LNHDA and CDR2 SQIVND are derived from the germline V gene (reference sequence). The CDR3 runs 15 amino acids, cysteine and phenylalanine included. The kept DNA is CDR3 alone, 45 bases in frame from the first base. V gives up 6 bases and J gives up 0 bases, and the segment between their germline ends measures 9 bases. The source material was PBMCs, sampled in a trial of ipilimumab plus nivolumab as post-transplant consolidation. The sequence links TRBV19 to TRBJ2-6; the D gene remains uncertain. The clonotype comes from a male donor with diffuse large B-cell lymphoma. In nucleotide form, the sequence is TGTGCCAGTAGGTGGGCCAACTCTGGGGCCAACGTCCTGACTTTC. The translation is CASRWANSGANVLTF.